The source of this T cell receptor (beta chain) is a study of human T cells and chemical hapten exposure. In the study overall: Patients, predominantly female, presented with alopecia areata, totalis or universalis.

Sample time point: patch test 1, 2 weeks after DPC sensitization. This sample's treatment: therapeutic diphenylcyclopropenone sensitization with weekly scalp DPC. TCRdb passed the RACE reads through MiXCR, listing each CDR3 protein once. This table holds fewer than 500,000 distinct CDR3 sequences, approximately 5% found once. Germline V gene lookup returns CDR1 MDHEN and CDR2 SYDVKM. V dropped 6 bases and J dropped 7 bases, with 18 bases sitting between them. The CDR3 length is 14 residues. This clonotype was obtained from a woman aged 45-65 years with alopecia areata. Some clones in this sample may be carry-over from other donors' samples. The V and J genes are TRBV28 and TRBJ1-2; D call uncertain. The sample consisted of whole blood, taken in connection with sensitization to the hapten diphenylcyclopropenone (DPC). The CDR3 is CASRAPGRGLGYTF. The CDR3 DNA sequence: TGTGCCAGCAGGGCCCCCGGGAGAGGGCTTGGCTACACCTTC.